The clone carrying this T cell receptor (beta chain) was counted a few times. Unmatched junction bases numbered 5, after V lost 5 bases and J lost 2 bases. The CDR3 is made up of 14 amino acids. Germline CDR1 MNHEY, CDR2 SMNVEV (reference sequence). Sequencing templates came from extracted RNA that was reverse transcribed into cDNA. TCRdb's copy holds only in-frame clones and misses some; the assay was immunoSEQ multiplex PCR. In the table there are 100,000 to 150,000 clones, roughly 50% of which are singletons. The data were obtained in a study of CD8+ T cells in alopecia areata. Indicated treatment: oral pan-JAK inhibitor, 5-10 mg twice daily.

Sequencing used CD8+ T cells sorted from blood, obtained at week 4, from a patient treated with tofacitinib. The V gene is TRBV27, the J gene TRBJ2-5, with 7 nucleotides matching TRBD2. The sequence came from a human donor with alopecia areata. CDR3 sequence: CASSPLGGQETQYF. The CDR3 DNA is TGTGCCAGCAGTCCCCTGGGGGGGCAAGAGACCCAGTACTTC.